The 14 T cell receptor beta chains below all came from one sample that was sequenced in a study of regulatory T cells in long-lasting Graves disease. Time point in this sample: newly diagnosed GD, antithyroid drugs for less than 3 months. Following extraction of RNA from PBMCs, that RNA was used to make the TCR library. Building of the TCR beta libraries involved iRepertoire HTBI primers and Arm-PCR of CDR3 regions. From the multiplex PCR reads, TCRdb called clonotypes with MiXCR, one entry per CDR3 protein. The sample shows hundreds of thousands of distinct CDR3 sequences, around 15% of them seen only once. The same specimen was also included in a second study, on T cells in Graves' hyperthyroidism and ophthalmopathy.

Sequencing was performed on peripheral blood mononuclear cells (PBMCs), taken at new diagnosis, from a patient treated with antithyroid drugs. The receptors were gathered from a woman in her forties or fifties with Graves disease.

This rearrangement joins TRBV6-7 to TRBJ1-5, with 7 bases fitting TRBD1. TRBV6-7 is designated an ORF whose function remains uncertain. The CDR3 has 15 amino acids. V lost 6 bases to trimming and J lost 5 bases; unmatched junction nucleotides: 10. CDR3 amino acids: CASSLQGPRDQPQHF. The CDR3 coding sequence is TGTGCCAGCAGCCTACAGGGGCCCCGCGATCAGCCCCAGCATTTT.

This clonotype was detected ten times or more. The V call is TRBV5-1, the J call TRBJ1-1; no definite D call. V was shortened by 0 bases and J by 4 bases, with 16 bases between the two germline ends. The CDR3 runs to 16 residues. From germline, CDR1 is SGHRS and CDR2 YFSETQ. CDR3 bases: TGCGCCAGCAGCTTGGAGACGGGGAGAGTAGGCACTGAAGCTTTCTTT. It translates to CASSLETGRVGTEAFF.

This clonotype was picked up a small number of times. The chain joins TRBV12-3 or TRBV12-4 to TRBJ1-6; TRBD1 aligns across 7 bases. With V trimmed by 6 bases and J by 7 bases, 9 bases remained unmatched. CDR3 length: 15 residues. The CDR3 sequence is CASSPRQGGNSPLHF. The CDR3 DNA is TGTGCCAGCAGCCCTAGACAGGGTGGCAATTCACCCCTCCACTTT.

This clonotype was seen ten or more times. The CDR3 sequence: CSAGAGGIYNEQFF. The CDR3 DNA reads as TGCAGTGCTGGCGCGGGGGGGATTTACAATGAGCAGTTCTTC. V and J are TRBV20-1 and TRBJ2-1; 9 bases line up with TRBD2. Trimming cost V 5 bases and J 4 bases; bases outside gene matches: 6. The CDR3 has 14 residues. Germline-derived CDR1 and CDR2 are DFQATT and SNEGSKA (reference sequence).

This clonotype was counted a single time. The CDR3: CASSAHHDEQYF. CDR3 bases: TGTGCCAGCAGTGCACATCACGACGAGCAGTACTTC. The chain couples TRBV7-9 to TRBJ2-7; D unclear. Germline assignment: CDR1 SEHNR and CDR2 FQNEAQ (reference sequence). V was clipped by 6 bases and J by 5 bases, with 11 bases between them. The CDR3 extends over 12 amino acids.

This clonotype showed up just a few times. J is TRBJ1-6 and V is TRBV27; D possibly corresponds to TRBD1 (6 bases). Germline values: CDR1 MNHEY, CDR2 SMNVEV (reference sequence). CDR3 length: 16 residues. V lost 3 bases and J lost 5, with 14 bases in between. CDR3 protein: CASSFAGVVNNSPLHF. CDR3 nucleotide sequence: TGTGCCAGCAGTTTTGCAGGGGTAGTTAATAATTCACCCCTCCACTTT.

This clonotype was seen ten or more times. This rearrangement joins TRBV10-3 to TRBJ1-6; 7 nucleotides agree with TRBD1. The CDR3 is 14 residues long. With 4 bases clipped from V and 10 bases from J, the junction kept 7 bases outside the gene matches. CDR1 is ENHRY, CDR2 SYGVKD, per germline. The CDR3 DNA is TGTGCCATCAGTGTAGGGCAGGGGGACTCACCCCTCCACTTT. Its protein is CAISVGQGDSPLHF.

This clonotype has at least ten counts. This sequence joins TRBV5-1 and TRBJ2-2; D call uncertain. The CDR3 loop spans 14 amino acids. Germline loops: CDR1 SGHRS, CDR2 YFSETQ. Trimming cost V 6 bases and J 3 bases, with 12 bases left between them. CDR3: CASTKGGDTGELFF. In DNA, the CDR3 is TGCGCCAGCACGAAGGGTGGCGACACCGGGGAGCTGTTTTTT.

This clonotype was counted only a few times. CDR3 amino acids: CASSPTGQGGYTF. Written as DNA, the CDR3 is TGTGCCAGCAGCCCCACAGGGCAAGGTGGCTACACCTTC. This chain uses TRBV5-4 with TRBJ1-2; possibly TRBD1 for D (6 bases). This CDR3 comprises 13 residues. V was pared by 4 bases and J by 7 bases, with 14 bases between. In germline, CDR1 is SGHNT, CDR2 YYREEE (reference sequence).

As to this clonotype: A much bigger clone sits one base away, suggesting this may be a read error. CDR3 in amino acids: CASSAPGTGGHNKQFF. CDR3 coding DNA: TGTGCCAGCAGTGCCCCAGGGACAGGGGGCCACAATAAGCAGTTCTTC. This chain joins TRBV6-2 or TRBV6-3 and TRBJ2-1; 12 bases are shared with TRBD1. The CDR3 consists of 16 residues. CDR1 and CDR2 from the germline V gene are MNHEY and SVGEGT.

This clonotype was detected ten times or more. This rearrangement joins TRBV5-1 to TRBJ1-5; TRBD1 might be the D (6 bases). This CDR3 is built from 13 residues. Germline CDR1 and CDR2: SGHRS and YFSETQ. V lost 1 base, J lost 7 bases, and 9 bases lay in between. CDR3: CASSLTGTQPQHF. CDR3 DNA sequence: TGCGCCAGCAGCTTGACAGGGACGCAGCCCCAGCATTTT.

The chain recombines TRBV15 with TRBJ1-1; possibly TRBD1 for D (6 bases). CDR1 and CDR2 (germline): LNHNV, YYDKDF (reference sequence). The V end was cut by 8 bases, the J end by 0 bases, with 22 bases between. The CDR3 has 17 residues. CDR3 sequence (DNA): TGTGCCACCCTAACCCGGAGGGGGGCCGACTTGAACACTGAAGCTTTCTTT. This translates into CATLTRRGADLNTEAFF.

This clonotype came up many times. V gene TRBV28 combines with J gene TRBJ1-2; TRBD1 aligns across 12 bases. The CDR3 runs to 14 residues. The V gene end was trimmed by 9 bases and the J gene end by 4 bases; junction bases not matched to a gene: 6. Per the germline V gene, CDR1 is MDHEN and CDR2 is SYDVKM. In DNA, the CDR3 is TGTGCCAGTTCCGGGACAGGGGGCGGCTATGGCTACACCTTC. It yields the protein CASSGTGGGYGYTF.

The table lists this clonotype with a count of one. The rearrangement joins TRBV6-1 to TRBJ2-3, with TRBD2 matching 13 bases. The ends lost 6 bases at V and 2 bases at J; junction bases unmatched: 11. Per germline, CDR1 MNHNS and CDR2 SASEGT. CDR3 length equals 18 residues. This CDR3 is CASSPLILAGGLTDTQYF. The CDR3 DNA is TGTGCCAGCAGCCCCTTAATACTAGCGGGGGGGCTCACAGATACGCAGTATTTT.